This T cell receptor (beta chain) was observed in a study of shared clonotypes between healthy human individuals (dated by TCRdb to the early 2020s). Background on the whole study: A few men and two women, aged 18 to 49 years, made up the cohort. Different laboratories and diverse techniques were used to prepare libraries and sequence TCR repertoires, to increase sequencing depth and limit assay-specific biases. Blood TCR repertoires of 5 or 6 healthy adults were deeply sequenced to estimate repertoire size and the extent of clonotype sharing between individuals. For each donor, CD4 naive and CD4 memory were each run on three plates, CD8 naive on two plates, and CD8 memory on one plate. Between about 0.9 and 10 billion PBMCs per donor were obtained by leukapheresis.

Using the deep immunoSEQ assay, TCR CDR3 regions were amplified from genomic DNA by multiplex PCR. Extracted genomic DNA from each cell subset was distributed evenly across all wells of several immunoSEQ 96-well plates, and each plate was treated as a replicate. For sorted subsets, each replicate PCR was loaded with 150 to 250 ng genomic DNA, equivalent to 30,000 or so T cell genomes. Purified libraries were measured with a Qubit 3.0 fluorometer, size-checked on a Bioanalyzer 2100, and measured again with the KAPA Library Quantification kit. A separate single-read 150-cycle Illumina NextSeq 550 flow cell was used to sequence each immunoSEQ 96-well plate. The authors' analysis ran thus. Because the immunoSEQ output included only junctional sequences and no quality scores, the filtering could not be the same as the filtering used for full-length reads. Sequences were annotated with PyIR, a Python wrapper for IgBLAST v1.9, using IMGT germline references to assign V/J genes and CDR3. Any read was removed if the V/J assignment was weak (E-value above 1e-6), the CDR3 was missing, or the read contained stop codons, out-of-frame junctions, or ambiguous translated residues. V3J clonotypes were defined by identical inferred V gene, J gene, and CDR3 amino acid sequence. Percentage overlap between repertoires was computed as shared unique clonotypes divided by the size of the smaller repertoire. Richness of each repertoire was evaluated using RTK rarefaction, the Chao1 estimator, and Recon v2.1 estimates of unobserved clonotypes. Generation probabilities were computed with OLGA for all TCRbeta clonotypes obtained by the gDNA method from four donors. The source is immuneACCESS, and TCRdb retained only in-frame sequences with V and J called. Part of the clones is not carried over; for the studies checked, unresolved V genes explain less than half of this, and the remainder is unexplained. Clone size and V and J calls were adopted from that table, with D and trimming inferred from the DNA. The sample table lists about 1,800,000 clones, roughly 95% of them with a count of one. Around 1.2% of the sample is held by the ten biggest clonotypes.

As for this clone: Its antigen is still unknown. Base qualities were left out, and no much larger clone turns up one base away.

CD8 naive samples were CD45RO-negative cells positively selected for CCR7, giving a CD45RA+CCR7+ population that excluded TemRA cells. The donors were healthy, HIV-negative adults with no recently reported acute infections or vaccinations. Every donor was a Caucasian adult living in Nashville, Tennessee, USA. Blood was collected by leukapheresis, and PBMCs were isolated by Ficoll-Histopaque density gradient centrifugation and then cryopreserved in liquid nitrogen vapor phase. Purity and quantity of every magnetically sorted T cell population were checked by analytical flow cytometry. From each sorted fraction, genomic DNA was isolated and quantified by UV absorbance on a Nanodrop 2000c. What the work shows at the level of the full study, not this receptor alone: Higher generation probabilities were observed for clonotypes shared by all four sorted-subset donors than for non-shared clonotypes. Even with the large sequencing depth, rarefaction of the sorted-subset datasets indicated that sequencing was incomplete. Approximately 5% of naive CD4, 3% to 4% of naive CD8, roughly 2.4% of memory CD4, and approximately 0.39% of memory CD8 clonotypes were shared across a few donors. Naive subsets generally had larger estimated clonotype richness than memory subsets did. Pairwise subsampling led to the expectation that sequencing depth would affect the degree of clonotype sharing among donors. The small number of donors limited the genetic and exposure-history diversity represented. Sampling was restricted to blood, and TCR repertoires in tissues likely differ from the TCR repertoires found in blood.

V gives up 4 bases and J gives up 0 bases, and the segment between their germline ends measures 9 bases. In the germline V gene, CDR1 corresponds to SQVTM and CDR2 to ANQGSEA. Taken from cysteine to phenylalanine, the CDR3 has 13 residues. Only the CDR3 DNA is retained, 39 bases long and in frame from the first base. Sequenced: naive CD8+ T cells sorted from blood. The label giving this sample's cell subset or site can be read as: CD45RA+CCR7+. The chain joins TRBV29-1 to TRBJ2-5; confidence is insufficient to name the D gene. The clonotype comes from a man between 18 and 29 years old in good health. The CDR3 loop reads CSVGVEYQETQYF. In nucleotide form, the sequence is TGCAGCGTTGGCGTAGAGTACCAAGAGACCCAGTACTTC.